Shown below are 5 T cell receptor beta chains from a single sample sequenced in a study of vaccination and CD4 T cells after COVID-19. Treatment indicated: roughly 11-day PBMC culture with coronavirus spike peptide pools or control peptides (ViraFEST assay). For these TCRs, the target antigens are not known. The Oncomine TCR Beta short-read assay was applied to DNA of cultured CD4+ T cells. TCRdb passed the PCR reads through MiXCR, listing each CDR3 protein once. Found here are about 12,000 distinct CDR3 sequences, about 50% of them singletons; the top ten hold roughly 13%. Source material: CD4+ T cells from blood, cultured in vitro. The receptors originated from a human donor who had recovered from COVID-19.

The chain couples TRBV20-1 to TRBJ2-2; a weak D match, TRBD2 (6 bases). This CDR3 is 13 amino acids long. The germline V and J ends were trimmed by 6 bases and 6 bases, with 14 bases remaining between them. Germline CDR1 and CDR2: DFQATT and SNEGSKA (reference sequence). The DNA for the CDR3 is TGCAGTGCCCCGAGACCGGGGGCCGGGGAGCTGTTTTTT. It yields the protein CSAPRPGAGELFF.

V and J are TRBV7-2 and TRBJ1-2, with D possibly being TRBD1 (5 bases). This CDR3 spans 15 amino acids. Germline assignment: CDR1 SGHTA and CDR2 FQGNSA. Trimming removed 1 base from V and 4 bases from J, with 13 bases in between. The CDR3 sequence: CASSLGQSRGYGYTF. For the CDR3, the DNA is TGTGCCAGCAGCTTAGGACAGAGTCGGGGCTATGGCTACACCTTC.

This chain uses TRBV7-2 with TRBJ1-4; maybe TRBD1 (5 bases). Germline CDR1 reads SGHTA; CDR2 reads FQGNSA. The CDR3 is 14 residues long. Trimming cost V 5 bases and J 8 bases, with 15 bases left between them. Written as DNA, the CDR3 is TGTGCCAGCAGCCCTATATCGTGGGGGGAAAAACTGTTTTTT. It encodes CASSPISWGEKLFF.

V usage is TRBV6-1 and J usage is TRBJ2-3, with 7 nucleotides matching TRBD2. J gave up 14 bases and V 2 bases, and 7 bases lay outside the gene matches. There are 12 residues in the CDR3. Germline CDR1 MNHNS, CDR2 SASEGT. CDR3 in amino acids: CASSETTSKGYF. The CDR3 nucleotides read TGTGCCAGCAGTGAAACGACTAGCAAAGGGTATTTT.

This clonotype turned up a few times. The chain couples TRBV5-6 to TRBJ1-2, with D perhaps TRBD1 (6 bases). This CDR3 spans 17 amino acids. Looked up from germline, CDR1 is SGHDT and CDR2 is YYEEEE. Trimming took off 4 bases at V and 0 bases at J, with 19 bases between the two ends. This CDR3 is CASSGLGGHLTNYGYTF. The CDR3 bases are TGTGCCAGCAGCGGATTGGGGGGGCACTTGACTAACTATGGCTACACCTTC.